This T cell receptor beta chain was identified in a study of shared clonotypes between healthy human individuals. General study results and limits: In general, naive subsets displayed greater estimated richness than memory subsets did.

Donors were healthy HIV-negative adults without recent acute infections or vaccinations. Repertoires were generated with immunoSEQ multiplex PCR, while TCRdb's copy carries only in-frame clones and drops some. The sample includes about 2.3 million clones, roughly 93% of them seen just once. A note on this clone: Antigen unknown.

With 4 bases clipped from V and 7 bases from J, the junction kept 11 bases outside the gene matches. This CDR3 spans 16 amino acids. Germline loops: CDR1 SGHNT, CDR2 YYREEE (reference sequence). The sample comprised naive CD4+ T cells from PBMCs. Sample subset: CD45RA+ positively selected. This clonotype originated in a man between 18 and 29 years old in good health. Some clones in this sample may be carry-over from other donors' samples. The rearrangement joins TRBV5-4 to TRBJ1-2, with TRBD1 identical over 12 bases. The CDR3 DNA reads TGTGCCAGCAGCCCGAATCCGGGACAGGGGGCATTTGGCTACACCTTC. It is translated as CASSPNPGQGAFGYTF.